This entry features one T cell receptor (beta chain) sequence. Its antigen remains unidentified. There are no base qualities to consult, and no much larger clone falls within one base. Reading from cysteine to phenylalanine, the CDR3 counts 13 amino acids. Of all the DNA, just the CDR3 is kept, 39 bases in frame from base 1. CDR1 and CDR2, looked up from the germline V gene, are SGHVS and FNYEAQ. V is shortened by 3 bases, J by 1 base, and the region joining them spans 7 bases. The method was the immunoSEQ multiplex PCR assay. RNA was extracted from all samples and reverse transcribed into cDNA, which served as template for TCR sequencing. First-strand cDNA was synthesized with SuperScript III using a 2:1 mix of oligo-dT and random hexamers. A synthetic immune receptor repertoire was used to measure amplification bias, and any remaining bias was corrected computationally. The original methods were these. Raw reads were preprocessed for error removal, and CDR3 was defined according to IMGT conventions as running from the conserved cysteine to phenylalanine. To get clonality, Shannon entropy was normalized by log2 of the number of productive unique TCRs and the result was subtracted from 1. Whether scalp clones were CD4 or CD8 was inferred by matching scalp TCRbeta sequences against CD4 and CD8 repertoires sorted from blood. TCRdb retrieved this table from immuneACCESS and kept in-frame rearrangements only. Not all clones are present; in checked studies, unresolved V genes account for under half, and no reason is known for the remainder. That table is the source of V, J and clone size, and D and trimming were worked out from the DNA. For this sample there are under 40,000 clones; around 50% appear just once. Around 40% of the sample rests with the top ten.

The data originate from a study of CD8+ T cells in alopecia areata (dated by TCRdb to 2017 to 2018). About the investigation overall: In both human patients and the C3H/HeJ mouse model, the study applied high-throughput TCRbeta sequencing to look at T cell clonal expansion in alopecia areata. Human TCRbeta sequencing covered scalp tissue and sorted CD4+ and CD8+ peripheral blood T cells from patchy and totalis/universalis alopecia areata patients and healthy controls. TCRbeta CDR3 regions were amplified by immunoSEQ multiplex PCR with 35 Vbeta forward and 13 Jbeta reverse primers. Scalp clonality was compared among normal scalp (n=4), patchy alopecia areata scalp (n=8), and alopecia totalis/universalis scalp (n=8). RNA was extracted with the PAXgene miRNA kit for fixed scalp, the miRNeasy kit for PBMCs, and the RNeasy kit for mouse skin. Points the paper makes about the study in general: Compared with normal scalp, lesional scalp had higher clonality and more expanded CD8+ clones, particularly in alopecia totalis/universalis, a pattern that suggests antigenic drive. Unlike mouse skin, where gammadelta T cells dominate, normal human skin contains resident alphabeta T cells that get sequenced too, which complicates analysis of the scalp TCR repertoire. Shared TCR sequences between patients were less evident than in mice, which may be partly attributable to HLA diversity in the patient population.

From alopecia areata patients, peripheral blood was collected along with lesional scalp punch biopsies. PBMCs were isolated by density centrifugation and stained for CD3, CD4 and CD8, after which CD4+ and CD8+ T cells were sorted on a FACSAria. As part of a multicenter biomarker study, untreated alopecia areata patients were recruited. For about five biomarker-study patients, blood CD8+ T cells were further sorted into NKG2D-low and NKG2D-high fractions. The source is a human donor with alopecia areata. Material for sequencing was NKG2D-high CD8+ T cells sorted from blood. Interpreted using the paper, the cell subset or site label stands for: sorted CD8+ NKG2D-high blood T cells. Recombination connected TRBV7-6 to TRBJ2-7; TRBD2 might be the D gene, on 6 matching bases. The CDR3 has the sequence CASSFGGSYEQYF. The nucleotide sequence reads as follows: TGTGCCAGCAGCTTCGGGGGATCCTACGAGCAGTACTTC.